These T cell receptor beta chains were read from a single sample in a study of T cell changes during pregnancy in multiple sclerosis. Only in-frame clones appear in the TCRdb table, and some are missing; sequencing was by immunoSEQ multiplex PCR. Among 35,000 to 45,000 clones, 91% were seen once, and the ten largest hold less than 0.9%. Material: CD4+ T cells from peripheral blood mononuclear cells, obtained before pregnancy. These receptors came from a female donor with multiple sclerosis, enrolled in a pregnancy study. The CDR3 runs from the conserved cysteine through the conserved F or W. D genes are given only for firm matches. A clone size is listed for some rows: how often the clone was seen (once, few, many), or a class if it is expanded.

TRBJ1-1 | TRBD1 | . | TRBV27 | TGTGCCAGCAGTTTAAAGGGGACAGGGTGGATCACTGAAGCTTTCTTT | CASSLKGTGWITEAFF
TRBJ2-7 | TRBD2 | . | TRBV7-9 | TGTGCCAGCAGCTTAGCTCGCGGTAGCGGGAGGGACGAGCAGTACTTC | CASSLARGSGRDEQYF
TRBJ1-4 | TRBD1 | . | TRBV7-2 | TGTGCCAGCAGCCTAAGGGGGACAGGGAATGAAAAACTGTTTTTT | CASSLRGTGNEKLFF
TRBJ2-1 | TRBD1 | . | TRBV5-4 | TGTGCCAGCAGCCTCGGGACAGGGAACGATGAGCAGTTCTTC | CASSLGTGNDEQFF
TRBJ1-1 | TRBD1 | . | TRBV4-1 | TGCGCCAGCAGCCAAGGGGACAGGGGGCTAAGGGGGACTGAAGCTTTCTTT | CASSQGDRGLRGTEAFF
TRBJ2-1 | TRBD2 | . | TRBV4-2 | TGTGCCAGCAGAGGGGCAGGGACTATCTCCTACAATGAGCAGTTCTTC | CASRGAGTISYNEQFF
TRBJ2-2 | TRBD1 | . | TRBV7-9 | TGTGCCAGCAGATTAGCCGGGACAGTGAACACCGGGGAGCTGTTTTTT | CASRLAGTVNTGELFF
TRBJ2-3 | . | once | TRBV29-1 | TGCAGCGTTGTTCCTAGCACAGATACGCAGTATTTT | CSVVPSTDTQYF
TRBJ2-1 | . | . | TRBV20-1 | TGCAGTGCTACGAACTCCAATGAGCAGTTCTTC | CSATNSNEQFF
TRBJ2-2 | . | . | TRBV5-1 | TGCGCCAGCCTAGGGGTAATCGGCGGGGAGCTGTTTTTT | CASLGVIGGELFF
TRBJ1-5 | . | . | TRBV19 | TGTGCCAGTAGTATGGGCGGGGGAGGCAATCAGCCCCAGCATTTT | CASSMGGGGNQPQHF
TRBJ2-3 | . | . | TRBV4-3 | TGCGCCAGCAGCCAAGATGTCCCCGGGTTGAGGACAGATACGCAGTATTTT | CASSQDVPGLRTDTQYF
TRBJ1-5 | TRBD1 | . | TRBV19 | TGTGCCAGTAGTGTTCAACAGGGGTTTCTCCATCAGCCCCAGCATTTT | CASSVQQGFLHQPQHF
TRBJ1-2 | . | . | TRBV5-1 | TGCGCCAGCAGCTTACAAGTGCCGAACTATGGCTACACCTTC | CASSLQVPNYGYTF
TRBJ2-5 | TRBD2 | . | TRBV7-7 | TGTGCCAGCAGCGAAGGACTAGCGGGGGGGCAAGAGACCCAGTACTTC | CASSEGLAGGQETQYF
TRBJ1-2 | . | . | TRBV18 | TGTGCCAGCTCACCCGCAGGACTATATGGCTACACCTTC | CASSPAGLYGYTF
TRBJ2-3 | TRBD2 | . | TRBV12-5 | TGTGCTAGTGGTTTGGTGGGGAAGGCGGGGGGCACAGATACGCAGTATTTT | CASGLVGKAGGTDTQYF
TRBJ1-5 | TRBD1 | . | TRBV19 | TGTGCCAGTAGTGGGTCGGCAGGGGGTAGACTTATAGTCAAGCCCCAGCATTTT | CASSGSAGGRLIVKPQHF
TRBJ2-5 | . | . | TRBV14 | TGTGCCAGCAGCCAAGATCTACACAGGGAGGAGACCCAGTACTTC | CASSQDLHREETQYF
TRBJ1-5 | . | . | TRBV6-5 | TGTGCCAGCAGTCCGCGAAACAATCAGCCCCAGCATTTT | CASSPRNNQPQHF
TRBJ1-3 | TRBD1 | . | TRBV7-9 | TGTGCCAGCAACCCGACAGGGTCTGGAAACACCATATATTTT | CASNPTGSGNTIYF
TRBJ2-7 | . | few | TRBV29-1 | TGCAGCGTTGAACTCGGGGGACCCCCCTACGAGCAGTACTTC | CSVELGGPPYEQYF
TRBJ2-5 | . | . | TRBV5-1 | TGCGCCAGCAGCTTGGGCGAAGAGACCCAGTACTTC | CASSLGEETQYF
TRBJ2-3 | . | . | TRBV11-1 | TGTGCCAGCAGCCGCACCGGACAGTCAGATACGCAGTATTTT | CASSRTGQSDTQYF
TRBJ2-7 | TRBD1 | . | TRBV6-1 | TGTGCCAGCAGTGCTCAGGGGGCAGTCTACGAGCAGTACTTC | CASSAQGAVYEQYF
TRBJ2-5 | . | . | TRBV29-1 | TGCAGCGTTGCCCAGATACAAGAGACCCAGTACTTC | CSVAQIQETQYF
TRBJ1-1 | . | . | TRBV29-1 | TGCAGCGTTGCAAAGGGAGGGAACACTGAAGCTTTCTTT | CSVAKGGNTEAFF
TRBJ1-4 | . | . | TRBV5-1 | TGCGCCAGCAGGCAGGGTAATGAAAAACTGTTTTTT | CASRQGNEKLFF
TRBJ1-1 | . | few | TRBV21-1 | TGTGCCAGCATCCCCGGCGGGGGCAGGTGCCACCGGATGAACACTGAAGCTTTCTTT | CASIPGGGRCHRMNTEAFF
TRBJ1-5 | . | . | TRBV4-2 | TGTGCCAGCAGCCAAGATAGGAGGGTTCAGCCCCAGCATTTT | CASSQDRRVQPQHF
TRBJ1-2 | . | . | TRBV29-1 | TGCAGCGTCGAAACAGGCCCAGGGGCGGGCTACACCTTC | CSVETGPGAGYTF
TRBJ1-5 | TRBD1 | once | TRBV2 | TGTGCCAGCAGGCGAGTCGGGACAGGGAGCGTTTATCAGCCCCAGCATTTT | CASRRVGTGSVYQPQHF
TRBJ2-7 | TRBD1 | . | TRBV15 | TGTGCCACCAGCCGGCCGGGACAGTCCTACGAGCAGTACTTC | CATSRPGQSYEQYF
TRBJ2-2 | . | . | TRBV5-4 | TGTGCCAGCAGCCTGGGGGCAGGGTTCACCGGGGAGCTGTTTTTT | CASSLGAGFTGELFF
TRBJ2-7 | . | once | TRBV11-2 | TGTGCCAGCAGGGACAGAATATCCTACGAGCAGTACTTC | CASRDRISYEQYF
TRBJ1-1 | . | . | TRBV4-3 | TGCGCCAGCAGCCAAACCACGGCCGGGGGTAACACTGAAGCTTTCTTT | CASSQTTAGGNTEAFF